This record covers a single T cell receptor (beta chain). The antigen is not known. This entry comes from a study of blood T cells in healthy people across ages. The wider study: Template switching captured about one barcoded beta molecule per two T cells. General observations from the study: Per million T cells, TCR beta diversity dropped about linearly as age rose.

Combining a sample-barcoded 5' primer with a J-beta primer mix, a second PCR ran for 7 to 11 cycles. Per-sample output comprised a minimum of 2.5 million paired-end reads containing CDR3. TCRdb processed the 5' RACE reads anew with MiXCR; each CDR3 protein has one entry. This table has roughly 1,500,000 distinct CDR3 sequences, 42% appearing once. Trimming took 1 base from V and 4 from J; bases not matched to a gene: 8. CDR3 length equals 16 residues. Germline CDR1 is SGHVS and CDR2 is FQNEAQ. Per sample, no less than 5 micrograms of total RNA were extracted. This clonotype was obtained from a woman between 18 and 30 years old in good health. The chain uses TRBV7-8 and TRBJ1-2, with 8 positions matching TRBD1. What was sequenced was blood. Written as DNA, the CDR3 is TGTGCCAGCAGCTTAGTTCTGACAGGGGCCGGCTATGGCTACACCTTC. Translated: CASSLVLTGAGYGYTF.